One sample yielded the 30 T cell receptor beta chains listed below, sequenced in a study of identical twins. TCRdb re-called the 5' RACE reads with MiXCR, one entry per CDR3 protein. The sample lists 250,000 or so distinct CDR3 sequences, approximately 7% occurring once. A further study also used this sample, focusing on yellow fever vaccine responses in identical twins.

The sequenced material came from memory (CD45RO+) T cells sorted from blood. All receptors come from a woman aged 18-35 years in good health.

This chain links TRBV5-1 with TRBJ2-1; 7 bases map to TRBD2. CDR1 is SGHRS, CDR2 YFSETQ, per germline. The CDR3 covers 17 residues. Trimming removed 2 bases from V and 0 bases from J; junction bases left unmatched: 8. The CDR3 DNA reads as TGCGCCAGCAGCTTTATGGAGGGGAGGGCCTCCTACAATGAGCAGTTCTTC. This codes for CASSFMEGRASYNEQFF. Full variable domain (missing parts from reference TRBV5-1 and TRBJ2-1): KAGVTQTPRYLIKTRGQQVTLSCSPISGHRSVSWYQQTPGQGLQFLFEYFSETQRNKGNFPGRFSGRQFSNSRSEMNVSTLELGDSALYLCASSFMEGRASYNEQFFGPGTRLTVL.

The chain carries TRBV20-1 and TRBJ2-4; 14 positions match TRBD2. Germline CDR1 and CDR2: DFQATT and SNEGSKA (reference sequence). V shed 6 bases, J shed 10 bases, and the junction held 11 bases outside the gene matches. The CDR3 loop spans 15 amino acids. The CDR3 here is CSATGLAGEGSIQYF. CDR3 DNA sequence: TGCAGTGCAACGGGACTAGCGGGAGAGGGGTCTATTCAGTACTTC.

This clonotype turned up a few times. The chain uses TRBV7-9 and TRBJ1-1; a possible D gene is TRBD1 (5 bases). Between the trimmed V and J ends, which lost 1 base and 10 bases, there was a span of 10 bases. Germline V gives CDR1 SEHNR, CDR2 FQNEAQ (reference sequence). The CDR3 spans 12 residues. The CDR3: CASSLGMGVAFF. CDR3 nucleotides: TGTGCCAGCAGCTTAGGTATGGGGGTAGCTTTCTTT.

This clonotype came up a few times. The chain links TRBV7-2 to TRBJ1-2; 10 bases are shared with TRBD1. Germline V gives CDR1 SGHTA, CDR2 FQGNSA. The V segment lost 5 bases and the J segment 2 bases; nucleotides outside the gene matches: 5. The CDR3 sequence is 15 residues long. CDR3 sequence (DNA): TGTGCCAGCAGCCGAGGGACAGGGGAGAACTATGGCTACACCTTC. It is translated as CASSRGTGENYGYTF.

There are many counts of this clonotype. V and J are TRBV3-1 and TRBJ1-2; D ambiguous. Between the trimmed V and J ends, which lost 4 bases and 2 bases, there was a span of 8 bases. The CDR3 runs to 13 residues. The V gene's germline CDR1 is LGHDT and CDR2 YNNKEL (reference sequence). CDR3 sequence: CASSPDGNYGYTF. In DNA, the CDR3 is TGTGCCAGCAGCCCCGACGGGAACTATGGCTACACCTTC.

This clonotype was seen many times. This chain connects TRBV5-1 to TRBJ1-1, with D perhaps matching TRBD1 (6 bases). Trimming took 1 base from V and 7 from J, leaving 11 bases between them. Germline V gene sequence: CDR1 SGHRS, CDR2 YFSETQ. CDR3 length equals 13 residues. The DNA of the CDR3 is TGCGCCAGCAGCTTGAACAGGGATGGTGAAGCTTTCTTT. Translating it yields CASSLNRDGEAFF.

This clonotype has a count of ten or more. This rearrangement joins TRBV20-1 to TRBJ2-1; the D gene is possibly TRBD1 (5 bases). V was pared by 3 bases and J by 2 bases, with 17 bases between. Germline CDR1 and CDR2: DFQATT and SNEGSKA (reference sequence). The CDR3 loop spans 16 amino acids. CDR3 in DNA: TGCAGTGCTAGTTTGCAGCAGGGCAATACCTACAATGAGCAGTTCTTC. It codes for CSASLQQGNTYNEQFF.

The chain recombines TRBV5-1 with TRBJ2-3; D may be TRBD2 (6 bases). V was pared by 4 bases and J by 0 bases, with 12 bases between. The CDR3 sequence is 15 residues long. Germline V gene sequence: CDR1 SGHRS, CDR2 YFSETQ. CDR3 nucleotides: TGCGCCAGCAGCGCTCTGGCGGGGAGCACAGATACGCAGTATTTT. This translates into CASSALAGSTDTQYF.

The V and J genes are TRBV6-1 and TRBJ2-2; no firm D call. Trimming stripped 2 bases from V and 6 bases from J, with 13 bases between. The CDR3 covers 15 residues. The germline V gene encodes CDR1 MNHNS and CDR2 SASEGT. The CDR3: CASSEPDGDAGELFF. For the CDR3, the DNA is TGTGCCAGCAGTGAACCGGATGGAGATGCCGGGGAGCTGTTTTTT.

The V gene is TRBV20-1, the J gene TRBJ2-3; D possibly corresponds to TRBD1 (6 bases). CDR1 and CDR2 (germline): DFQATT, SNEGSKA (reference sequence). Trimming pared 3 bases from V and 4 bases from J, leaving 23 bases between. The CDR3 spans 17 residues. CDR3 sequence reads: CSASLTVPGHLPDTQYF. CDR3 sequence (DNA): TGCAGTGCTAGCCTAACGGTCCCGGGACATCTCCCAGATACGCAGTATTTT.

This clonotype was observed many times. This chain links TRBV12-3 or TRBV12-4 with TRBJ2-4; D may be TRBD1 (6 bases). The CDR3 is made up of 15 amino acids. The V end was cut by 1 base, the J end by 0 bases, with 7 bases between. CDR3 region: CASSLVQGAKNIQYF. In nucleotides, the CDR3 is TGTGCCAGCAGTTTAGTACAGGGAGCCAAAAACATTCAGTACTTC.

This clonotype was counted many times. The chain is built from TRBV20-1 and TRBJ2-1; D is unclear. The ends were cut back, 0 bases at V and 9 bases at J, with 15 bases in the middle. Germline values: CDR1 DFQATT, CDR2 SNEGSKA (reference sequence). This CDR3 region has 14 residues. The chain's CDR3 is CSARESQSWVEQFF. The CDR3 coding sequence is TGCAGTGCTAGAGAAAGTCAGTCATGGGTTGAGCAGTTCTTC.

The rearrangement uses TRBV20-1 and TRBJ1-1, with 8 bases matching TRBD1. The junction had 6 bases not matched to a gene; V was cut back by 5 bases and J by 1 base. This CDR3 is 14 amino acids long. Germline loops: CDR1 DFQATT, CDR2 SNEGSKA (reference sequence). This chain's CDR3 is CSAQTGVGNTEAFF. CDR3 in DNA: TGCAGTGCTCAGACAGGGGTAGGGAACACTGAAGCTTTCTTT.

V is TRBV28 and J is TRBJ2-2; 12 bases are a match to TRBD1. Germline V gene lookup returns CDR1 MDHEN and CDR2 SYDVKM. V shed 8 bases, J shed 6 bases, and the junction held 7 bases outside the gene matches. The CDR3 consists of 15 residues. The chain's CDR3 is CASGAGTGGPGELFF. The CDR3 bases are TGTGCCAGCGGGGCCGGGACAGGGGGCCCCGGGGAGCTGTTTTTT.

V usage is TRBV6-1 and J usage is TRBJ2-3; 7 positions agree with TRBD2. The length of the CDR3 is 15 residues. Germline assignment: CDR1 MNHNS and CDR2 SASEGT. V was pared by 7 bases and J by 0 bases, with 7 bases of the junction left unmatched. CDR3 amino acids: CASNRGEGSTDTQYF. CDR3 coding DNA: TGTGCCAGCAACCGGGGGGAAGGAAGCACAGATACGCAGTATTTT.

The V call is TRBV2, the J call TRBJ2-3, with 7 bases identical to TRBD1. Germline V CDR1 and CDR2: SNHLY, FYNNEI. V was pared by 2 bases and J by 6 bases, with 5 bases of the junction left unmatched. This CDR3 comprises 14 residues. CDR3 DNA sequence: TGTGCCAGCAGTGAACGCCAGGGGGTCGATACGCAGTATTTT. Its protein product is CASSERQGVDTQYF.

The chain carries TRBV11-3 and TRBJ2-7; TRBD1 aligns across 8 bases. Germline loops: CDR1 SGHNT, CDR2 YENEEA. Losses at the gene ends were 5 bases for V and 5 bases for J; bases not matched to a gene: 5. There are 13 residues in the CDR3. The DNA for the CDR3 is TGTGCCAGCAGCCATGGACAGGGCGACGAGCAGTACTTC. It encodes CASSHGQGDEQYF. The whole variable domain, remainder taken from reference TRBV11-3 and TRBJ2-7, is EAGVVQSPRYKIIEKKQPVAFWCNPISGHNTLYWYLQNLGQGPELLIRYENEEAVDDSQLPKDRFSAERLKGVDSTLKIQPAELGDSAVYLCASSHGQGDEQYFGPGTRLTVT.

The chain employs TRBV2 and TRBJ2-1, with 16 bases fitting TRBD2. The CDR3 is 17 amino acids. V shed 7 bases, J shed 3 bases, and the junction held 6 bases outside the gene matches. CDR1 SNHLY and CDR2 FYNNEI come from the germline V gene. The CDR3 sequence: CASKGTSGREIYNEQFF. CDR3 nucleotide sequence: TGTGCCAGCAAAGGGACTAGCGGGAGGGAGATCTACAATGAGCAGTTCTTC. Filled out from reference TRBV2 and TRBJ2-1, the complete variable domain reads EPEVTQTPSHQVTQMGQEVILRCVPISNHLYFYWYRQILGQKVEFLVSFYNNEISEKSEIFDDQFSVERPDGSNFTLKIRSTKLEDSAMYFCASKGTSGREIYNEQFFGPGTRLTVL.

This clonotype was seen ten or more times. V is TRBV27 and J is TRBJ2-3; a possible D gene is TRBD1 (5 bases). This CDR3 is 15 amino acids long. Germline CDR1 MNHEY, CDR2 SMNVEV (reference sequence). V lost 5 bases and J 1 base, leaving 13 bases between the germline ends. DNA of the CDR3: TGTGCCAGCAGTCACCGACTGACAGGCACAGATACGCAGTATTTT. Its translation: CASSHRLTGTDTQYF.

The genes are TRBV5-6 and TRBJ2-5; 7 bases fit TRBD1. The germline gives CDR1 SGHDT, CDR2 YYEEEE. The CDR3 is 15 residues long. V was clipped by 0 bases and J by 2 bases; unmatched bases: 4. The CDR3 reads CASSLGQGRQETQYF. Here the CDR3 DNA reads TGTGCCAGCAGCTTGGGACAGGGTCGGCAAGAGACCCAGTACTTC.

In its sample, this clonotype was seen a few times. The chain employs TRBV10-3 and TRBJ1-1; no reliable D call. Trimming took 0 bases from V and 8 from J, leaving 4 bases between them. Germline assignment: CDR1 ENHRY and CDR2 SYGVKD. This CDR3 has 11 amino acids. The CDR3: CAISESWEAFF. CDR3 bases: TGTGCCATCAGTGAGTCGTGGGAAGCTTTCTTT.

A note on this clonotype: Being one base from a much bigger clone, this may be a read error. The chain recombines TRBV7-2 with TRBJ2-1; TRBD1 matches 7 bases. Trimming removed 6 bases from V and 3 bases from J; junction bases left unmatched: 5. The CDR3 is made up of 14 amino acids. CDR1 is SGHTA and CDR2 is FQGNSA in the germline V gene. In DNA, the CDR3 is TGTGCCAGCAGATCGACAGGGCTCTACAATGAGCAGTTCTTC. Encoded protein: CASRSTGLYNEQFF. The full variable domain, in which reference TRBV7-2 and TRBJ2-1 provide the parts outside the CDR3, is GAGVSQSPSNKVTEKGKDVELRCDPISGHTALYWYRQSLGQGLEFLIYFQGNSAPDKSGLPSDRFSAERTGGSVSTLTIQRTQQEDSAVYLCASRSTGLYNEQFFGPGTRLTVL.

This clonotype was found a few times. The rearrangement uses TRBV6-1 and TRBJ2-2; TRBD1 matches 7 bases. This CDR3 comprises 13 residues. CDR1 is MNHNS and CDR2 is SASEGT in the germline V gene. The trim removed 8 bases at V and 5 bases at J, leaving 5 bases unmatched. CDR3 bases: TGTGCCAGCCAACAGGGGAAGACCGGGGAGCTGTTTTTT. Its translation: CASQQGKTGELFF.

The CDR3 is CASSYGRLSGNTIYF. Here the CDR3 DNA reads TGTGCCAGCAGCTACGGGAGGCTCTCTGGAAACACCATATATTTT. The rearrangement joins TRBV11-2 to TRBJ1-3; D gene unclear. This CDR3 is 15 amino acids long. Looked up from germline, CDR1 is SGHAT and CDR2 is FQNNGV. Trimming took off 4 bases at V and 0 bases at J, with 10 bases between the two ends.

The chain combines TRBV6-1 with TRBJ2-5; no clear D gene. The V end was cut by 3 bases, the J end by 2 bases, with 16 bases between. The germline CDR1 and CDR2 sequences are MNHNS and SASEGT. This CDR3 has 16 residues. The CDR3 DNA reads TGTGCCAGCAGTGAGTCTCCTCGGAGTGGGCAAGAGACCCAGTACTTC. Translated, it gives CASSESPRSGQETQYF.

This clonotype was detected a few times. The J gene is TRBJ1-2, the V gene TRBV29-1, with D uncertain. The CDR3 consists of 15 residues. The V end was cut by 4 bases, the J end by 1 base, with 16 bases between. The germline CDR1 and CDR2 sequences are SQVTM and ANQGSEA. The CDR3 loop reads CSVAVVTTFNYGYTF. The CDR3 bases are TGCAGCGTTGCAGTGGTAACCACCTTTAACTATGGCTACACCTTC.

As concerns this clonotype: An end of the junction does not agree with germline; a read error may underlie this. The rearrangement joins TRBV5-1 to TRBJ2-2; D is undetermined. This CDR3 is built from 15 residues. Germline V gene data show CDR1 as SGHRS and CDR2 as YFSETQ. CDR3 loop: CAGSLWHSNTGELFF. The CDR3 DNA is TGCGCCGGCAGCTTGTGGCACTCGAACACCGGGGAGCTGTTTTTT.

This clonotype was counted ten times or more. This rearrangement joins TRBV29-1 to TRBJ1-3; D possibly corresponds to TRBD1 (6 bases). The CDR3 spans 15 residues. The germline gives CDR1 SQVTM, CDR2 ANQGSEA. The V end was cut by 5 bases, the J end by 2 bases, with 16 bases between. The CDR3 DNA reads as TGCAGCGTTACTAAGACAGGCTTGCCTGGAAACACCATATATTTT. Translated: CSVTKTGLPGNTIYF.

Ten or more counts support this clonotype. The CDR3 loop is CASSYLRTGELFF. As DNA, the CDR3 is TGTGCCAGCAGTTATTTAAGGACCGGGGAGCTGTTTTTT. The rearrangement links TRBV12-3 or TRBV12-4 to TRBJ2-2; D not resolved. The CDR3 is made up of 13 amino acids. Trimming cost V 4 bases and J 5 bases, with 8 bases left between them.

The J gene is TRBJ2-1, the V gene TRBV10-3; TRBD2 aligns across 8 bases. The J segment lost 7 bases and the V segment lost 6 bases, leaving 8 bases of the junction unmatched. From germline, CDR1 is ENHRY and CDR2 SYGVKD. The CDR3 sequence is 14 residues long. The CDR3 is CAIRERERINEQFF. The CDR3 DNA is TGTGCCATCAGAGAGCGGGAGCGGATAAATGAGCAGTTCTTC.